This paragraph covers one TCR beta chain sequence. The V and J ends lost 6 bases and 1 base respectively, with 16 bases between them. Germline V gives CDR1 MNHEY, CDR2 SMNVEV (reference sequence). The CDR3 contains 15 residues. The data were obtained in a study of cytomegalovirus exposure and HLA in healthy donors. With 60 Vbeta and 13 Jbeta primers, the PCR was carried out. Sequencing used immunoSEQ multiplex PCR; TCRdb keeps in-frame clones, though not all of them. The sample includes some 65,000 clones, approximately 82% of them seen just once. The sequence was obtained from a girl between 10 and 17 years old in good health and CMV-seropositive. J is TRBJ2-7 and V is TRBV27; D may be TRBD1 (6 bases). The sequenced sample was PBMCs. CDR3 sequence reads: CASRSNREGSYEQYF. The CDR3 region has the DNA TGTGCCAGCAGGTCTAACAGGGAAGGATCCTACGAGCAGTACTTC.